A single sample is the source of the 8 T cell receptor beta chains below, sequenced in a study of tumor and adjacent non-tumor tissue in lung cancer. Three rounds of nested PCR, following a modified ARM-PCR protocol, produced the TCRbeta library. A single record per CDR3 protein comes from TCRdb applying MiXCR to the multiplex PCR reads. The sample carries fewer than 120,000 distinct CDR3 sequences, approximately 84% recorded once. No cell sorting was done before RNA was extracted from the tissue. The sequencing input was lung tumor tissue. The receptors come from a man aged 65-85 years with non-small cell lung cancer.

V gene TRBV7-9 combines with J gene TRBJ2-2; TRBD1 might be the D (7 bases). V was shortened by 7 bases and J by 9 bases, with 21 bases between the two germline ends. Germline V gives CDR1 SEHNR, CDR2 FQNEAQ (reference sequence). The CDR3 consists of 15 residues. The CDR3, as DNA: TGTGCCAGCATCGCGGGACAGACCAACACAAGGGAGCTGTTTTTT. Its translation: CASIAGQTNTRELFF. Supplemented by reference TRBV7-9 and TRBJ2-2, the full variable domain reads DTGVSQNPRHKITKRGQNVTFRCDPISEHNRLYWYRQTLGQGPEFLTYFQNEAQLEKSRLLSDRFSAERPKGSFSTLEIQRTEQGDSAMYLCASIAGQTNTRELFFGEGSRLTVL.

Comment on this clonotype: A read error may explain this, as a much larger clone is one base away. Because the CDR3 is missing its conserved closing phenylalanine or tryptophan, this is likely a read error. The chain carries TRBV10-3 and TRBJ2-5, with D possibly being TRBD2 (6 bases). Per the germline V gene, CDR1 is ENHRY and CDR2 is SYGVKD. This CDR3 is built from 11 residues. V lost 10 bases and J lost 3, with 9 bases in between. The CDR3 protein is CATRREETQYS. CDR3 sequence (DNA): TGTGCCACCAGGAGGGAAGAGACCCAGTACTCC.

A note on this clonotype: This CDR3 fails to terminate in the conserved phenylalanine or tryptophan, so it likely reflects a read error. The genes are TRBV11-3 and TRBJ2-2; no firm D call. This CDR3 contains 13 residues. Germline CDR1 is SGHNT and CDR2 is YENEEA. The CDR3 is CASSSAPPGELFI. The CDR3 region has the DNA TGTGCTAGCAGCTCAGCTCCCCCCGGGGAGCTGTTTATT.

For this clonotype: One junction end does not reproduce the germline sequence, and a read error may be involved. The rearrangement joins TRBV11-3 to TRBJ1-1; TRBD1 might be the D (6 bases). Germline V gene data show CDR1 as SGHNT and CDR2 as YENEEA. The CDR3 has 16 residues. The DNA for the CDR3 is TGTGCCAGCAGCTTAAATACAGGGTGGATGGACACTGAAGCATTCTTT. Amino acids: CASSLNTGWMDTEAFF.

For this clonotype: Germline is not matched at one junction end, which may reflect a read error. The rearrangement uses TRBV6-5 and TRBJ1-1, with 7 bases aligning to TRBD1. Germline lookup yields CDR1 MNHEY and CDR2 SVGAGI. There are 13 residues in the CDR3. CDR3 nucleotides: TGTGTCAGCAGCTCCGTGACAGGGAGCAAAACTTTCTTT. Translation gives CVSSSVTGSKTFF.

In regard to this clonotype: A much bigger clone sits one base away, suggesting this may be a read error. V usage is TRBV5-1 and J usage is TRBJ1-3, with D perhaps matching TRBD1 (6 bases). This CDR3 region has 14 residues. Germline V lookup: CDR1 SGHRS, CDR2 YFSETQ. In nucleotides, the CDR3 is TGCGCCAGCAGATTGGGGACAACGGGAAACACCATATATTTT. This encodes CASRLGTTGNTIYF.

In regard to this clonotype: This may be a read error: a much more frequent sequence differs by one nucleotide. The chain employs TRBV5-1 and TRBJ2-5; D not resolved. Germline loops: CDR1 SGHRS, CDR2 YFSETQ. This CDR3 comprises 12 residues. Written as DNA, the CDR3 is TGCGCCAGCAGCTTGGATCAAGGGACCCAGTACTTC. Its translation: CASSLDQGTQYF.

Points on this clonotype: Being one base from a much bigger clone, this may be a read error. The rearrangement joins TRBV30 to TRBJ2-2; 7 nucleotides agree with TRBD2. V trimming: 8 bases; J trimming: 1 base; junction bases outside the gene matches: 7. CDR3 length equals 14 residues. Germline V CDR1 and CDR2: GTSNPN, SVGIG (reference sequence). The chain's CDR3 is CATAGTKNTGELFF. CDR3 DNA sequence: TGTGCCACCGCCGGGACTAAGAACACCGGGGAGCTGTTTTTT.